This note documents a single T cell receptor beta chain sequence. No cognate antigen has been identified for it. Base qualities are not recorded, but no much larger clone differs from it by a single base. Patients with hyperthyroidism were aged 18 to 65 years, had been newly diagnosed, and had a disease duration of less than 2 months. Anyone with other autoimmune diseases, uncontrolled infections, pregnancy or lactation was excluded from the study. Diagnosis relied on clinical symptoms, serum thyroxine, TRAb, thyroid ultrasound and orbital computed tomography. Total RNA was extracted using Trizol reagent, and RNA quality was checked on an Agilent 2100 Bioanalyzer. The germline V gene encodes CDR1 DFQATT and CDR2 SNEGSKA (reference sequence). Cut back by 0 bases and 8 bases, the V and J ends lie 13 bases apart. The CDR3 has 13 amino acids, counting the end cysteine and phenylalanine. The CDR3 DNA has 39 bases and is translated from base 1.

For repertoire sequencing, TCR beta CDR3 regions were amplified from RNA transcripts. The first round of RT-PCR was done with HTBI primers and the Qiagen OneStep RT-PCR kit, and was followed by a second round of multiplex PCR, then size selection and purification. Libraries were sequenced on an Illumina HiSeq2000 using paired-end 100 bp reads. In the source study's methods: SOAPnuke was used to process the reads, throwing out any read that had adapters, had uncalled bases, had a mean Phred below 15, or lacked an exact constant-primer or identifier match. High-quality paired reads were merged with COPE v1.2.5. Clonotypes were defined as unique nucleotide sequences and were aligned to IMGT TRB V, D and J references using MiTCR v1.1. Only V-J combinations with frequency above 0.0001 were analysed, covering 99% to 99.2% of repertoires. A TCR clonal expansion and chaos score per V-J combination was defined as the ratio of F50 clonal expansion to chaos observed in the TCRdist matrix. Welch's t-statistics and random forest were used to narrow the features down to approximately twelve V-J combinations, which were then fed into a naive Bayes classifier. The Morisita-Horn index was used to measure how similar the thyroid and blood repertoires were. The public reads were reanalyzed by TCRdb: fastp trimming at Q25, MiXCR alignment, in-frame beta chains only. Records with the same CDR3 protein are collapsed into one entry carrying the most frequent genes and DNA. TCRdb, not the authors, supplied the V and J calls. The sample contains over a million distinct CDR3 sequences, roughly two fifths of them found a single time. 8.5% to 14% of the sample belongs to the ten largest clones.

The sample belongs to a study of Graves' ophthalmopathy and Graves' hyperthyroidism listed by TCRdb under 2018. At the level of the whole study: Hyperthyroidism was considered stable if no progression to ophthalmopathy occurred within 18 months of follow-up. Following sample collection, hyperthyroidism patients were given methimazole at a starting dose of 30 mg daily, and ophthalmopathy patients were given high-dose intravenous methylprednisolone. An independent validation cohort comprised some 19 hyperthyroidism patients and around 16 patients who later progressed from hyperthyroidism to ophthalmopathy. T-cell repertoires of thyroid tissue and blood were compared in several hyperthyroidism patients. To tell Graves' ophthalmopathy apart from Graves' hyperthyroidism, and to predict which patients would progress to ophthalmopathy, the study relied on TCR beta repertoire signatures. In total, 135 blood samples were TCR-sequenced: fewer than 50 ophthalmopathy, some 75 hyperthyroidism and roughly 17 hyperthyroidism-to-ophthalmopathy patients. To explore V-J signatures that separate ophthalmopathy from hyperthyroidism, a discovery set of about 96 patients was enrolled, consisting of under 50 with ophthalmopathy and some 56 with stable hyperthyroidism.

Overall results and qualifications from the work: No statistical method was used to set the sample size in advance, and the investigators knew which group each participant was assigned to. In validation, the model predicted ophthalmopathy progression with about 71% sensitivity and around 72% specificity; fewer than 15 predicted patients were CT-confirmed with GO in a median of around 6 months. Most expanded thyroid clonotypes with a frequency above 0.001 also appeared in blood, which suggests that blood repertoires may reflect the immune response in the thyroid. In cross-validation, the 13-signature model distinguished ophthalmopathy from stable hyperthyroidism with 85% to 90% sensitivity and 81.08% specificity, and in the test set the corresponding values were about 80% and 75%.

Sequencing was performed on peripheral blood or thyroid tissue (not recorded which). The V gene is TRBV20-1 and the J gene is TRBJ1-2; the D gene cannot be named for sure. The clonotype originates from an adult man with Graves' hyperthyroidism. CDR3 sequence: CSARDLGSLGYTF. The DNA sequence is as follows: TGCAGTGCTAGAGATCTTGGCAGTTTAGGCTACACCTTC.